The rows below give T cell receptor beta chains drawn from one sample of a study of shared clonotypes between healthy human individuals. Using immunoSEQ multiplex PCR, the repertoire was profiled, and TCRdb retains in-frame clones only, with some absent. The table records millions of clones, under 95% of them present only once. Source material: naive CD8+ T cells from PBMCs. The receptors were sampled from a man in his late teens or twenties in good health. Some clones in this sample may be carry-over from other donors' samples. Each CDR3 is given with its conserved first and last residue. Each record gives: J gene, V gene, clone size, D gene, CDR3 DNA, CDR3 protein. The D gene is left open where the match is weak. The size field is filled for only some rows; it gives once, few, many or a size class.

J gene: TRBJ2-7; V gene: TRBV6-1; clone size: NA; D gene: NA; CDR3 DNA: TGTGCCAGCACACAAGGGAGCGACCCAATCTACGAGCAGTACTTC; CDR3 protein: CASTQGSDPIYEQYF
J gene: TRBJ1-2; V gene: TRBV5-6; clone size: NA; D gene: NA; CDR3 DNA: TGTGCCAGCAGCTTGCCTGAGGGACTCGTGGGGCATGGCTACACCTTC; CDR3 protein: CASSLPEGLVGHGYTF
J gene: TRBJ2-1; V gene: TRBV6-5; clone size: NA; D gene: NA; CDR3 DNA: TGTGCCAGCAGTCCCACCCGCTTCTACAATGAGCAGTTCTTC; CDR3 protein: CASSPTRFYNEQFF
J gene: TRBJ2-7; V gene: TRBV27; clone size: few; D gene: NA; CDR3 DNA: TGTGCCAGCAGCCCTGCGGCAAATGGCAAGCAGTACTTC; CDR3 protein: CASSPAANGKQYF
J gene: TRBJ2-7; V gene: TRBV6-4; clone size: NA; D gene: NA; CDR3 DNA: TGTGCCAGCAGTTCCTTTTACGAGCAGTACTTC; CDR3 protein: CASSSFYEQYF
J gene: TRBJ2-5; V gene: TRBV11-2; clone size: NA; D gene: NA; CDR3 DNA: TGTGCCAGCACCTCCTTCGTTGAGACCCAGTACTTC; CDR3 protein: CASTSFVETQYF
J gene: TRBJ2-1; V gene: TRBV7-9; clone size: NA; D gene: TRBD2; CDR3 DNA: TGTGCCAGCAGCTTGGGCGGGAGGCTATCCTACAATGAGCAGTTCTTC; CDR3 protein: CASSLGGRLSYNEQFF
J gene: TRBJ2-7; V gene: TRBV7-9; clone size: NA; D gene: NA; CDR3 DNA: TGTGCCAGCAGCTCTCCGGGACCGAGCCCCGAAGAGATATCCTACGAGCAGTACTTC; CDR3 protein: CASSSPGPSPEEISYEQYF
J gene: TRBJ2-6; V gene: TRBV30; clone size: NA; D gene: NA; CDR3 DNA: TGTGCCTGGAGTTTTGGCGTGGGTGGGGCCAACGTCCTGACTTTC; CDR3 protein: CAWSFGVGGANVLTF
J gene: TRBJ2-7; V gene: TRBV7-8; clone size: once; D gene: NA; CDR3 DNA: TGTGCCAGCAGCGCCGAGACTGGGTCCCTCTACGAGCAGTACTTC; CDR3 protein: CASSAETGSLYEQYF
J gene: TRBJ2-7; V gene: TRBV10-3; clone size: NA; D gene: TRBD1; CDR3 DNA: TGTGCCATCAGGACAGGGAACAACTACGAGCAGTACTTC; CDR3 protein: CAIRTGNNYEQYF